These 10 T cell receptor beta chains were all obtained from the same sample, sequenced in a study of CD8+ T cells in alopecia areata (dated by TCRdb to 2016 to 2019). Libraries were made using the immunoSEQ multiplex PCR assay. For TCR sequencing, RNA was extracted from every sample and reverse transcribed into cDNA to serve as template. Imported from immuneACCESS, the table was reduced by TCRdb to in-frame sequences with V and J called. These copies leave out some clones; in studies compared against another copy, an unresolved V gene accounts for under half, and the cause of the remainder is not known. Across this sample there are approximately 200,000 clones, with about three fifths seen only once. The ten largest clonotypes hold approximately 3.4% of the sample. The time point label, read with the paper, signifies: around 29 days on oral tofacitinib. The meaning of the sample's treatment or condition label: oral pan-JAK inhibitor, 5-10 mg twice daily.

The sequencing here drew on CD4+ T cells sorted from blood, taken at week 4, from a patient treated with tofacitinib. These receptor sequences come from a human donor with alopecia areata.

This clone was counted a few times. This chain connects TRBV4-2 to TRBJ1-6; D is undetermined. The CDR3 runs to 14 residues. V was cut by 0 bases and J by 2 bases, with 2 bases left in between. CDR1 is LGHNA, CDR2 YNFKEQ, per germline. The CDR3 DNA sequence: TGTGCCAGCAGCCAAGAACCCTATAATTCACCCCTCCACTTT. This encodes CASSQEPYNSPLHF.

In its sample, this clone was seen a few times. The chain links TRBV5-1 to TRBJ2-3; D unresolved. This CDR3 is 15 amino acids long. Trimming removed 0 bases from V and 0 bases from J, with 8 bases in between. Germline CDR1 SGHRS, CDR2 YFSETQ. This CDR3 is CASSLAQASTDTQYF. Written as DNA, the CDR3 is TGCGCCAGCAGCTTGGCTCAGGCTAGCACAGATACGCAGTATTTT.

The chain has TRBV25-1 and TRBJ2-7; 9 positions agree with TRBD1. The CDR3 spans 15 residues. V trimming: 5 bases; J trimming: 2 bases; junction bases outside the gene matches: 7. Germline lookup yields CDR1 MGHDK and CDR2 SYGVNS. For the CDR3, the DNA is TGTGCCAGCAGTCGTGGGACAGGGAGGACCTACGAGCAGTACTTC. Translating gives CASSRGTGRTYEQYF.

This clone was recorded only once. V gene TRBV30 combines with J gene TRBJ2-3, with D unresolved. CDR1 and CDR2 from the germline V gene are GTSNPN and SVGIG (reference sequence). The V gene lost 2 bases and the J gene lost 6 bases, with 6 bases spanning the gap. The CDR3 is 11 amino acids. In DNA, the CDR3 is TGTGCCTGGAGTCATAGGGATACGCAGTATTTT. Protein: CAWSHRDTQYF. The variable domain in full, with the rest retrieved from reference TRBV30 and TRBJ2-3, is SQTIHQWPATLVQPVGSPLSLECTVEGTSNPNLYWYRQAAGRGLQLLFYSVGIGQISSEVPQNLSASRPQDRQFILSSKKLLLSDSGFYLCAWSHRDTQYFGPGTRLTVL.

The chain recombines TRBV5-1 with TRBJ2-2, with D tentatively TRBD1 or TRBD2 (6 bases each). Between the trimmed V and J ends, which lost 7 bases and 1 base, there was a span of 8 bases. The CDR3 contains 13 residues. Germline values: CDR1 SGHRS, CDR2 YFSETQ. The CDR3 sequence: CASGGQNTGELFF. In DNA, the CDR3 is TGCGCCAGCGGGGGGCAGAACACCGGGGAGCTGTTTTTT.

The chain combines TRBV2 with TRBJ1-6; no clear D gene. This CDR3 is built from 16 residues. V was clipped by 2 bases and J by 0 bases, with 8 bases between them. Germline CDR1 SNHLY, CDR2 FYNNEI. CDR3 DNA: TGTGCCAGCAGTGAACGGTTGAGCTCCTATAATTCACCCCTCCACTTT. Protein sequence: CASSERLSSYNSPLHF.

The chain has TRBV30 and TRBJ1-5, with D tentatively TRBD1 (6 bases). The V gene lost 1 base and the J gene lost 2 bases, with 15 bases spanning the gap. This CDR3 region has 16 residues. CDR1 is GTSNPN, CDR2 SVGIG, per germline (reference sequence). CDR3 sequence (DNA): TGTGCCTGGAGTGGGAGAAAAGGGGGTTGCAATCAGCCCCAGCATTTT. This sequence encodes CAWSGRKGGCNQPQHF.

This clone was found a few times. J is TRBJ2-1 and V is TRBV5-1, with no clear D. Per the germline V gene, CDR1 is SGHRS and CDR2 is YFSETQ. Between the trimmed V and J ends, which lost 6 bases and 6 bases, there was a span of 16 bases. CDR3 size: 14 residues. This CDR3 is CASTDPRVGNEQFF. CDR3 bases: TGCGCCAGCACCGATCCTAGGGTCGGCAATGAGCAGTTCTTC.

The table lists this clone with a few counts. This chain links TRBV4-3 with TRBJ2-7; D not resolved. Germline V gene lookup returns CDR1 LGHNA and CDR2 YSLEER. V dropped 0 bases and J dropped 3 bases, with 6 bases sitting between them. The CDR3 is 13 amino acids. In DNA form, the CDR3 reads TGCGCCAGCAGCCAAGAGTCAGGCTACGAGCAGTACTTC. The encoded protein is CASSQESGYEQYF.

This chain connects TRBV5-1 to TRBJ2-7; 10 bases are shared with TRBD1. The V segment lost 0 bases and the J segment 6 bases; nucleotides outside the gene matches: 6. The CDR3 runs to 15 residues. Per the germline V gene, CDR1 is SGHRS and CDR2 is YFSETQ. CDR3 protein: CASSLAFGQGGEQYF. CDR3 sequence (DNA): TGCGCCAGCAGCTTGGCCTTTGGACAGGGGGGCGAGCAGTACTTC.